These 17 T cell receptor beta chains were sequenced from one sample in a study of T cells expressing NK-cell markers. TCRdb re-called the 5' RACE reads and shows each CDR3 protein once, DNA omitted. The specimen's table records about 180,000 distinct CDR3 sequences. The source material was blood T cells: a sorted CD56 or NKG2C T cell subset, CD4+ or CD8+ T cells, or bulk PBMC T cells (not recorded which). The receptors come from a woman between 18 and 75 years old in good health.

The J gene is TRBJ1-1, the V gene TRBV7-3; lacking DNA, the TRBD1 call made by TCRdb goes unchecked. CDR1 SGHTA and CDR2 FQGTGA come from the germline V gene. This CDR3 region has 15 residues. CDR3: CASSPGQGANAEAFF. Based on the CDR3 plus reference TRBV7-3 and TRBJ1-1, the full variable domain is GAGVSQTPSNKVTEKGKYVELRCDPISGHTALYWYRQSLGQGPEFLIYFQGTGAADDSGLPNDRFFAVRPEGSVSTLKIQRTERGDSAVYLCASSPGQGANAEAFFGQGTRLTVV.

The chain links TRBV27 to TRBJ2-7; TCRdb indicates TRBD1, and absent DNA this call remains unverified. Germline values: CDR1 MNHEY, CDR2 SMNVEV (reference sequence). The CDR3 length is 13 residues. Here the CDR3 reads CASQPQGGYEQYF.

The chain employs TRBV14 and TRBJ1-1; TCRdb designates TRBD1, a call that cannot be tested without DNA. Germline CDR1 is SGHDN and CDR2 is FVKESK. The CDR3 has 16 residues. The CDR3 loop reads CASSHLQGNGDTEAFF.

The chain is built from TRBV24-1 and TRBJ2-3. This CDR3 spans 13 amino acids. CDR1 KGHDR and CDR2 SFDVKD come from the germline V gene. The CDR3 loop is CATSVAYTDTQYF.

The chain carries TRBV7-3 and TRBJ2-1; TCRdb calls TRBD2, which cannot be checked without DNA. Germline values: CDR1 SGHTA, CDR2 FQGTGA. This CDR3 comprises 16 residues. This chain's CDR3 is CASSLISSGRVNEQFF.

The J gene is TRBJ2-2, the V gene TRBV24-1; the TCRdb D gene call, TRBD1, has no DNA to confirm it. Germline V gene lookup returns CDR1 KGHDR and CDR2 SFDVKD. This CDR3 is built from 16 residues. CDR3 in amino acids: CATSVSGTLNTGELFF.

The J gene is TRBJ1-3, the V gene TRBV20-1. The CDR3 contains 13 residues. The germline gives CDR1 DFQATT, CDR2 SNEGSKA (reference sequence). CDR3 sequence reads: CSAYRDSGNTIYF.

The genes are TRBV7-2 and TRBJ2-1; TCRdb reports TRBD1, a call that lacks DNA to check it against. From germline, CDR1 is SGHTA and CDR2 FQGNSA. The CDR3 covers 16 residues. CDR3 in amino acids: CASTSRGGSSYNEQFF.

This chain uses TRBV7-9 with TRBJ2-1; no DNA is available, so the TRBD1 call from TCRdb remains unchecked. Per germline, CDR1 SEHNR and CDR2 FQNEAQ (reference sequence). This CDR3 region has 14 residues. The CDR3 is CASSLRTGRNEQFF. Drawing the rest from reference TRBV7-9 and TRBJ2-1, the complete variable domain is DTGVSQNPRHKITKRGQNVTFRCDPISEHNRLYWYRQTLGQGPEFLTYFQNEAQLEKSRLLSDRFSAERPKGSFSTLEIQRTEQGDSAMYLCASSLRTGRNEQFFGPGTRLTVL.

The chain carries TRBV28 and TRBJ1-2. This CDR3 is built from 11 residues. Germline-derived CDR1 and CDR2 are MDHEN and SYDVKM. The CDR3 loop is CASRGFYGYTF.

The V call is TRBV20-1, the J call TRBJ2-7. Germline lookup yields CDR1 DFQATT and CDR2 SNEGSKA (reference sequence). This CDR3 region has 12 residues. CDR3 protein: CSANLYLYEQYF.

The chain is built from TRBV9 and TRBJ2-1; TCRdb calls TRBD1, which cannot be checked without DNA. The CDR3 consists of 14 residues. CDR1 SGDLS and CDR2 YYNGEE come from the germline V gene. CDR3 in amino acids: CASSVRQGWDEQFF.

CDR3 protein: CASSLQGGDYGELFF. The chain combines TRBV12-3 or TRBV12-4 with TRBJ2-2; the D call from TCRdb, TRBD1, cannot be confirmed without DNA. The CDR3 has 15 amino acids.

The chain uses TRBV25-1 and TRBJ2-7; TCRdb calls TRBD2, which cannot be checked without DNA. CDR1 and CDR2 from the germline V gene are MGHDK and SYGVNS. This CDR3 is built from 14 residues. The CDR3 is CASSESGTSDEQYF.

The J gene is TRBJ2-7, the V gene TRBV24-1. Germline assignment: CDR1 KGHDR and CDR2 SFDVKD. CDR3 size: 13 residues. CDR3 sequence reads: CATSDRLTYEQYF.

The CDR3 here is CSASTGESGTDTQYF. The rearrangement links TRBV20-1 to TRBJ2-3; the D call of TRBD1 rests on TCRdb alone, since no DNA is present to check it. Germline V gene lookup returns CDR1 DFQATT and CDR2 SNEGSKA (reference sequence). This CDR3 spans 15 amino acids.

This CDR3 reads CASSLEGTIRGYTF. The chain joins TRBV13 to TRBJ1-2. Germline CDR1 reads PRHDT; CDR2 reads FYEKMQ (reference sequence). This CDR3 has 14 amino acids.